This T cell receptor beta chain is drawn from a study of cytomegalovirus exposure and HLA in healthy donors. Primers: 60 Vbeta forward and 13 Jbeta reverse. The protocol was immunoSEQ multiplex PCR, while the TCRdb copy is restricted to in-frame clones and leaves out a portion. The table lists approximately 72,000 clones. Worth noting for this clone: Its antigen is not known.

Those who donated were healthy bone marrow donors. Study-wide findings and caveats: CMV serostatus stood as the only immune exposure information on hand.

The sequence derives from a woman in her 40s in good health and CMV-seropositive. Sequenced material: PBMCs.

The CDR3 loop is CASSFGGTSGTDTQYF. As DNA, the CDR3 is TGTGCCAGCAGCTTTGGAGGGACTAGCGGCACAGATACGCAGTATTTT. V gene TRBV11-3 combines with J gene TRBJ2-3, with 10 positions matching TRBD2. Germline loops: CDR1 SGHNT, CDR2 YENEEA. Trimming removed 3 bases from V and 1 base from J; junction bases left unmatched: 4. The CDR3 is made up of 16 amino acids. Complete variable domain (other parts from reference TRBV11-3 and TRBJ2-3): EAGVVQSPRYKIIEKKQPVAFWCNPISGHNTLYWYLQNLGQGPELLIRYENEEAVDDSQLPKDRFSAERLKGVDSTLKIQPAELGDSAVYLCASSFGGTSGTDTQYFGPGTRLTVL.